These 15 T cell receptor beta chains were all obtained from the same sample, sequenced in a study of blood T cell repertoires in COVID-19. Sequencing used immunoSEQ multiplex PCR; TCRdb keeps in-frame clones, though not all of them. Seen here are some 60,000 clones, over 75% observed once, and the top ten hold roughly 18%. The sequenced sample was peripheral blood. The receptors derive from a human donor in a cohort sampled during active COVID-19.

The gene calls are TRBV6-5 and TRBJ1-2; TRBD1 matches at 7 bases. Unmatched junction bases numbered 11, after V lost 6 bases and J lost 4 bases. This CDR3 is 15 amino acids long. Germline lookup yields CDR1 MNHEY and CDR2 SVGAGI. This CDR3 reads CASRPPGQRTYGYTF. In DNA form, the CDR3 reads TGTGCCAGCAGACCCCCGGGACAGCGGACCTATGGCTACACCTTC.

This clone has more than one count but fewer than ten. The rearrangement links TRBV5-6 to TRBJ2-1; no clear D. V was shortened by 4 bases and J by 6 bases, with 14 bases between the two germline ends. The CDR3 length is 14 residues. Germline assignment: CDR1 SGHDT and CDR2 YYEEEE. This chain's CDR3 is CASSPTVGGNEQFF. The CDR3 DNA reads TGTGCCAGCAGCCCCACGGTAGGCGGCAATGAGCAGTTCTTC.

This chain joins TRBV2 and TRBJ2-7; tentatively, D is TRBD2 (5 bases). The V gene's germline CDR1 is SNHLY and CDR2 FYNNEI. Trimming removed 6 bases at V and 5 bases at J, with 17 bases between. The CDR3 runs to 14 residues. CDR3 residues: CASSVRATRDEQYF. CDR3 coding DNA: TGTGCCAGCAGCGTCCGAGCGACGCGGGACGAGCAGTACTTC.

The V gene is TRBV11-1, the J gene TRBJ2-1; D may be TRBD2 (6 bases). Trimming pared 7 bases from V and 2 bases from J, leaving 15 bases between. This CDR3 has 15 residues. CDR1 and CDR2 (germline): SGHAT, FQDESV (reference sequence). CDR3 nucleotides: TGTGCCAGCACCATGGCGGACTACCCCTACAATGAGCAGTTCTTC. Protein: CASTMADYPYNEQFF. Drawing the rest from reference TRBV11-1 and TRBJ2-1, the complete variable domain is EAEVAQSPRYKITEKSQAVAFWCDPISGHATLYWYRQILGQGPELLVQFQDESVVDDSQLPKDRFSAERLKGVDSTLKIQPAELGDSAMYLCASTMADYPYNEQFFGPGTRLTVL.

The chain uses TRBV12-3 or TRBV12-4 and TRBJ1-2; 7 bases map to TRBD1. Germline trimming cut 3 bases from V and 2 bases from J; bases unmatched to any gene: 0. The length of the CDR3 is 13 residues. The CDR3: CASSLTGNYGYTF. The CDR3 bases are TGTGCCAGCAGTTTGACAGGGAACTATGGCTACACCTTC.

The rearrangement links TRBV19 to TRBJ1-1; a possible D gene is TRBD1 (6 bases). Germline V gene lookup returns CDR1 LNHDA and CDR2 SQIVND (reference sequence). V lost 5 bases, J lost 6 bases, and 10 bases lay in between. CDR3 length: 12 amino acids. The CDR3 DNA reads TGTGCCAGTAGTCGGACAGTGTCTGAAGCTTTCTTT. Translated: CASSRTVSEAFF.

The rearrangement links TRBV18 to TRBJ2-1; perhaps TRBD1 as D (6 bases). The CDR3 totals 16 residues. Germline CDR1 is KGHSH and CDR2 is LQKENI. V was clipped by 4 bases and J by 1 base, with 14 bases between them. CDR3 DNA: TGTGCCAGCTCACTTAGCGCCCAGGGGTCCTACAATGAGCAGTTCTTC. It yields the protein CASSLSAQGSYNEQFF.

This rearrangement joins TRBV15 to TRBJ2-7, with 7 nucleotides matching TRBD1. The CDR3 loop spans 15 amino acids. Germline V lookup: CDR1 LNHNV, CDR2 YYDKDF (reference sequence). The J segment lost 0 bases and the V segment lost 1 base, leaving 3 bases of the junction unmatched. The CDR3 nucleotides are TGTGCCACCAGCAGAGGGACAGGAACCTCCTACGAGCAGTACTTC. Its protein is CATSRGTGTSYEQYF.

This chain's CDR3 is CASSLGLAGALYNEQFF. CDR3 nucleotide sequence: TGTGCCAGCAGCTTGGGACTAGCGGGGGCTTTGTACAATGAGCAGTTCTTC. The chain is built from TRBV7-2 and TRBJ2-1; 14 nucleotides agree with TRBD2. This CDR3 comprises 17 residues. CDR1 SGHTA and CDR2 FQGNSA come from the germline V gene. V shed 3 bases and J 4 bases; nucleotides not matched to a gene: 5.

The V gene is TRBV10-2, the J gene TRBJ1-2; D call uncertain. This CDR3 has 11 amino acids. Germline CDR1 is WSHSY and CDR2 is SAAADI. With 3 bases removed from V and 6 bases from J, the gap between germline ends came to 5 bases. As DNA, the CDR3 is TGCGCCAGCAGTGACAGAAATGGCTACACCTTC. Protein: CASSDRNGYTF.

The J gene is TRBJ1-4, the V gene TRBV5-6, with 8 bases identical to TRBD1. V shed 4 bases and J 5 bases; nucleotides not matched to a gene: 10. This CDR3 comprises 16 residues. CDR1 and CDR2 from the germline V gene are SGHDT and YYEEEE. The CDR3 coding sequence is TGTGCCAGCAGCACACCCGACAGGGGAGAGAATGAAAAACTGTTTTTT. Its translation: CASSTPDRGENEKLFF.

The gene calls are TRBV7-8 and TRBJ1-1, with 8 bases aligning to TRBD1. The CDR3 totals 17 residues. With V trimmed by 2 bases and J by 1 base, 9 bases remained unmatched. Germline loops: CDR1 SGHVS, CDR2 FQNEAQ. Here the CDR3 reads CASSLFRTGPANTEAFF. CDR3 in DNA: TGTGCCAGCAGCTTATTCCGGACAGGGCCAGCGAACACTGAAGCTTTCTTT. Filled out from reference TRBV7-8 and TRBJ1-1, the complete variable domain reads GAGVSQSPRYKVAKRGQDVALRCDPISGHVSLFWYQQALGQGPEFLTYFQNEAQLDKSGLPSDRFFAERPEGSVSTLKIQRTQQEDSAVYLCASSLFRTGPANTEAFFGQGTRLTVV.

This clone was picked up a small number of times. This chain joins TRBV29-1 and TRBJ1-5; no clear D gene. With 6 bases removed from V and 5 bases from J, the gap between germline ends came to 11 bases. The CDR3 sequence is 12 residues long. Germline V lookup: CDR1 SQVTM, CDR2 ANQGSEA. CDR3 region: CSVGARDQPQHF. CDR3 sequence (DNA): TGCAGCGTAGGCGCGCGGGATCAGCCCCAGCATTTT.

V gene TRBV19 combines with J gene TRBJ2-1; perhaps TRBD1 as D (6 bases). The CDR3 consists of 13 residues. CDR1 is LNHDA, CDR2 SQIVND, per germline (reference sequence). V was shortened by 5 bases and J by 4 bases, with 9 bases between the two germline ends. CDR3 nucleotide sequence: TGTGCCAGTAGTCCACAGGGATACAATGAGCAGTTCTTC. Translated: CASSPQGYNEQFF.

The chain couples TRBV5-1 to TRBJ1-1; 9 nucleotides agree with TRBD1. CDR3 size: 13 residues. Germline trimming cut 7 bases from V and 4 bases from J; bases unmatched to any gene: 5. Germline loops: CDR1 SGHRS, CDR2 YFSETQ. The chain's CDR3 is CASQTGGGTEAFF. As DNA, the CDR3 is TGCGCCAGCCAGACAGGGGGTGGCACTGAAGCTTTCTTT.